The clone carrying this TCR beta chain was seen at least ten times. The ends were cut back, 5 bases at V and 5 bases at J, with 10 bases in the middle. This CDR3 has 12 residues. Germline V gene lookup returns CDR1 MDHEN and CDR2 SYDVKM. Building of the TCR beta libraries involved iRepertoire HTBI primers and Arm-PCR of CDR3 regions. TCRdb re-analysed the multiplex PCR reads in MiXCR, keeping a single row per CDR3 protein. This sample carries 200,000 to 250,000 distinct CDR3 sequences, around 19% of them seen once, and the ten largest clones take 10% to 15%. The sample belongs to a study of regulatory T cells in long-lasting Graves disease. As to time point: newly diagnosed GD, antithyroid drugs for less than 3 months. Isolated PBMC RNA provided the starting material for the TCR library. EDTA tubes received 9 to 10 milliliters of collected peripheral blood. These data were also filed under a second study, of T cells in Graves' hyperthyroidism and ophthalmopathy. As reported in that work: Graves' hyperthyroidism showing no ophthalmopathy progression within 18 months was considered stable.

V usage is TRBV28 and J usage is TRBJ2-7, with TRBD1 as a possible D gene (6 bases). This clonotype was sampled from a woman aged 30 to 39 with Graves disease. Sequenced material: peripheral blood mononuclear cells (PBMCs), taken at new diagnosis, from a patient treated with antithyroid drugs. The CDR3 protein is CASSQGSHEQYF. The CDR3 region has the DNA TGTGCCAGCAGTCAGGGGAGCCACGAGCAGTACTTC.